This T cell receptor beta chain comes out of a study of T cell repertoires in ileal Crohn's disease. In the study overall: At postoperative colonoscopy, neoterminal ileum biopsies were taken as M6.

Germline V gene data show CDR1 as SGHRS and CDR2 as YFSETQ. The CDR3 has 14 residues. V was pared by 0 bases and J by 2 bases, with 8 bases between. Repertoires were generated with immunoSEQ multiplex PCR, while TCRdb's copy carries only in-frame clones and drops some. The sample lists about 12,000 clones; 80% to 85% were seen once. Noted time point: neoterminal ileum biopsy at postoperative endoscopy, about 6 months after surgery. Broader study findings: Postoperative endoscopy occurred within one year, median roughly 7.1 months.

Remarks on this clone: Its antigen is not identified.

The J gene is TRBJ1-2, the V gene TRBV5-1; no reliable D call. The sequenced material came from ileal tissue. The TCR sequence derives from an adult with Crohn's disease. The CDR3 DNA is TGCGCCAGCAGCTTGGGCGGGGTAAACTATGGCTACACCTTC. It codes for CASSLGGVNYGYTF.